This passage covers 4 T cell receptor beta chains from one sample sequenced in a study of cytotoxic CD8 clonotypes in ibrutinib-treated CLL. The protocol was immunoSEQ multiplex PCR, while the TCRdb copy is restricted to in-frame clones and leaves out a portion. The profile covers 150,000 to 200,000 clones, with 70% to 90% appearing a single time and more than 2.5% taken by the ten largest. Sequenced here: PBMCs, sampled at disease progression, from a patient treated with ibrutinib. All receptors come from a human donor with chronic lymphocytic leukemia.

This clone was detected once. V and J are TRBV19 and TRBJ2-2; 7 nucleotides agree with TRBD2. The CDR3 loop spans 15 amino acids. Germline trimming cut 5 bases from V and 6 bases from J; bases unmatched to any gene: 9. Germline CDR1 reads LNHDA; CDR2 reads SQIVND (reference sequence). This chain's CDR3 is CASSPQRDRAGELFF. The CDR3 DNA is TGTGCCAGTAGTCCCCAGCGGGATAGAGCCGGGGAGCTGTTTTTT.

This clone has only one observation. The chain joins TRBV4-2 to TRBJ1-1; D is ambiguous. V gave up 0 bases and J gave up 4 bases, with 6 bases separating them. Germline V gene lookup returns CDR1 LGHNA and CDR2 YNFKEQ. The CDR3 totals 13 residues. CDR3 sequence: CASSQDKVTEAFF. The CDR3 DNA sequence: TGTGCCAGCAGCCAAGACAAAGTCACTGAAGCTTTCTTT.

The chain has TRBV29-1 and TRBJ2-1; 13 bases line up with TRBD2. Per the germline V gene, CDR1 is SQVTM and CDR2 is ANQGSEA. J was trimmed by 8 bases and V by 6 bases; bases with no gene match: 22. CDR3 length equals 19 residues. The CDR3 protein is CSVLGLAGVSFLVLHEQFF. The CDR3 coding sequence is TGCAGCGTCCTCGGACTAGCGGGAGTTTCCTTCCTTGTTCTCCATGAGCAGTTCTTC.

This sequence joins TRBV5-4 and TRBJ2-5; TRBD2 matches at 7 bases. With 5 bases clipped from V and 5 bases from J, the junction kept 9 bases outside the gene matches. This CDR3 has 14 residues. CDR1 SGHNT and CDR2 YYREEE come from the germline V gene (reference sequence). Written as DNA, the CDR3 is TGTGCCAGCAGGGCTGGGACTAATCTTGAGACCCAGTACTTC. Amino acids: CASRAGTNLETQYF.